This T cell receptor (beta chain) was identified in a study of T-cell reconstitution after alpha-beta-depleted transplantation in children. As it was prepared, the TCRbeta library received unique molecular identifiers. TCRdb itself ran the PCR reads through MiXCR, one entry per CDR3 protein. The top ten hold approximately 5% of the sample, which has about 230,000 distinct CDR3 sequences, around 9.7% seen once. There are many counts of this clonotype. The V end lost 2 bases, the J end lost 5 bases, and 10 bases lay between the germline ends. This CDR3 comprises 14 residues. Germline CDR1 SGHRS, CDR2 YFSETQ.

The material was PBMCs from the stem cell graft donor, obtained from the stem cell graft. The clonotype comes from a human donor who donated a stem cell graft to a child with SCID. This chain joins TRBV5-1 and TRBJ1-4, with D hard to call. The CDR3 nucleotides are TGCGCCAGCAGCTTAGTCTCGGGGAATGAAAAACTGTTTTTT. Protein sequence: CASSLVSGNEKLFF.